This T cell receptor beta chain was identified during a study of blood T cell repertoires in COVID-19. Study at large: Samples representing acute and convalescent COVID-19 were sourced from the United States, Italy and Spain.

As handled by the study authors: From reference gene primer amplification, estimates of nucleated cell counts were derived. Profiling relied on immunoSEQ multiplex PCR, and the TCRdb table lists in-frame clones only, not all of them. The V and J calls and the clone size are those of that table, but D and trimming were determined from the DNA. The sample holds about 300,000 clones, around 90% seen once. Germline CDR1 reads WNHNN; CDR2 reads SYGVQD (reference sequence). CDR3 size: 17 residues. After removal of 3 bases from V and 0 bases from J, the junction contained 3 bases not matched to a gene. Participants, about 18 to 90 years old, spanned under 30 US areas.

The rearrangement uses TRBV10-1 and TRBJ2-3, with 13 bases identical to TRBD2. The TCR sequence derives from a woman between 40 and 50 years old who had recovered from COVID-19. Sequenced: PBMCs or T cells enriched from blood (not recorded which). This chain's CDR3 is CASSDPGLAGSTDTQYF. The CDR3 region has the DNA TGCGCCAGCAGTGACCCGGGACTAGCGGGGAGCACAGATACGCAGTATTTT.